One sample yielded the 12 T cell receptor beta chains listed below, sequenced in a study of cytomegalovirus exposure and HLA in healthy donors. PCR employed 60 Vbeta and 13 Jbeta primers. Profiled with immunoSEQ multiplex PCR; TCRdb holds only in-frame clones, not every one. The sample yields under 80,000 clones, around 63% seen once. What was sequenced was PBMCs. All receptors come from a woman between 25 and 40 years old in good health and CMV-seronegative.

This chain uses TRBV7-3 with TRBJ1-2; D is perhaps TRBD1 (6 bases). This CDR3 is built from 16 residues. Germline V gene sequence: CDR1 SGHTA, CDR2 FQGTGA. V shed 5 bases and J shed 0 bases, with 16 bases lying between them. CDR3 sequence: CASSPQGQPTNYGYTF. The CDR3 nucleotides are TGTGCCAGCAGCCCCCAGGGGCAGCCTACTAACTATGGCTACACCTTC.

About this clone: At one boundary the junction diverges from the germline segment, which might be a read error. V and J are TRBV19 and TRBJ2-5; 12 bases align to TRBD2. CDR1 LNHDA and CDR2 SQIVND come from the germline V gene (reference sequence). The CDR3 is 15 amino acids. The CDR3 DNA reads TGTACCAGTAGTCAGACTAGCGGGGGCCCAGAGCCCCAGTACTTC. Amino acids: CTSSQTSGGPEPQYF.

V is TRBV4-3 and J is TRBJ2-1; TRBD1 agrees at 11 bases. V trimming: 4 bases; J trimming: 9 bases; junction bases outside the gene matches: 5. The CDR3 has 14 amino acids. CDR1 and CDR2 from the germline V gene are LGHNA and YSLEER. The CDR3 here is CASSPWTGGLEQFF. The CDR3, as DNA: TGCGCCAGCAGCCCCTGGACAGGGGGCCTTGAGCAGTTCTTC.

The CDR3 protein is CASSAEAGGRGTQYF. The CDR3, as DNA: TGTGCCAGCAGCGCAGAGGCCGGGGGGCGGGGGACCCAGTACTTC. The chain uses TRBV9 and TRBJ2-5; D perhaps matches TRBD2 (7 bases). The CDR3 spans 15 residues. Germline CDR1 SGDLS, CDR2 YYNGEE. Between the trimmed V and J ends, which lost 3 bases and 7 bases, there was a span of 19 bases. The full variable domain, rest sourced from reference TRBV9 and TRBJ2-5, is DSGVTQTPKHLITATGQRVTLRCSPRSGDLSVYWYQQSLDQGLQFLIQYYNGEERAKGNILERFSAQQFPDLHSELNLSSLELGDSALYFCASSAEAGGRGTQYFGPGTRLLVL.

The chain links TRBV5-4 to TRBJ2-7, with TRBD1 matching 9 bases. Unmatched junction bases numbered 2, after V lost 4 bases and J lost 3 bases. The germline V gene has CDR1 SGHNT and CDR2 YYREEE (reference sequence). The CDR3 runs 13 residues. CDR3 protein: CASSRDRDYEQYF. Written as DNA, the CDR3 is TGTGCCAGCAGCCGGGACAGGGACTACGAGCAGTACTTC.

This chain joins TRBV11-2 and TRBJ2-2; 7 bases agree with TRBD2. The ends lost 6 bases at V and 5 bases at J; junction bases unmatched: 18. CDR1 and CDR2 from the germline V gene are SGHAT and FQNNGV. This CDR3 has 18 amino acids. The CDR3 nucleotides are TGTGCCAGCAGTACAAGAATAATGGGCGGGGGAGTAACCGGGGAGCTGTTTTTT. Translated, it gives CASSTRIMGGGVTGELFF.

The chain combines TRBV18 with TRBJ1-6, with a tentative D call TRBD1 (5 bases). Trimming took 0 bases from V and 8 from J, leaving 11 bases between them. CDR3 length: 15 amino acids. Germline V gene data show CDR1 as KGHSH and CDR2 as LQKENI. The CDR3 sequence is CASSPPTQGDSPLHF. DNA for the CDR3: TGTGCCAGCTCACCACCAACCCAGGGCGATTCACCCCTCCACTTT.

This clone was picked up a small number of times. J is TRBJ1-4 and V is TRBV6-1; 7 bases agree with TRBD1. V shed 5 bases, J shed 5 bases, and the junction held 5 bases outside the gene matches. Germline-derived CDR1 and CDR2 are MNHNS and SASEGT. CDR3 length equals 14 residues. CDR3 amino acids: CASSYDRVNEKLFF. As DNA, the CDR3 is TGTGCCAGCAGTTATGACAGGGTGAATGAAAAACTGTTTTTT.

This chain connects TRBV27 to TRBJ2-1; possible D gene TRBD2, 6 bases. This CDR3 contains 15 residues. The V end lost 7 bases, the J end lost 4 bases, and 17 bases lay between the germline ends. Germline CDR1 MNHEY, CDR2 SMNVEV (reference sequence). CDR3 region: CASNAIPRGYNEQFF. In nucleotides, the CDR3 is TGTGCCAGCAACGCCATCCCCCGGGGGTACAATGAGCAGTTCTTC.

The DNA for the CDR3 is TGTGCCAGCAGCCAAGATATCTACACTGAAGCTTTCTTT. As protein: CASSQDIYTEAFF. The J gene is TRBJ1-1, the V gene TRBV14, with D hard to call. Germline lookup yields CDR1 SGHDN and CDR2 FVKESK. The CDR3 runs to 13 residues. V gave up 0 bases and J gave up 3 bases, with 5 bases separating them.

This clone is a singleton in its sample. The genes are TRBV11-2 and TRBJ1-2, with D unclear. The length of the CDR3 is 15 residues. Germline lookup yields CDR1 SGHAT and CDR2 FQNNGV. V was pared by 2 bases and J by 4 bases, with 14 bases between. DNA for the CDR3: TGTGCCAGCAGCTTAAGAAGCCAGAGACTCTATGGCTACACCTTC. Translating gives CASSLRSQRLYGYTF. The full variable domain, rest sourced from reference TRBV11-2 and TRBJ1-2, is EAGVAQSPRYKIIEKRQSVAFWCNPISGHATLYWYQQILGQGPKLLIQFQNNGVVDDSQLPKDRFSAERLKGVDSTLKIQPAKLEDSAVYLCASSLRSQRLYGYTFGSGTRLTVV.

As concerns this clone: Germline and junction disagree at one end, which may indicate a read error. The chain employs TRBV7-9 and TRBJ1-2, with D perhaps matching TRBD1 (5 bases). The CDR3 contains 15 residues. From germline, CDR1 is SEHNR and CDR2 FQNEAQ (reference sequence). The CDR3 here is CSSSLAGQGSYGYTF. The CDR3 DNA is TGTTCCAGCAGCTTAGCGGGTCAGGGAAGCTATGGCTACACCTTC.